A single sample is the source of the 10 T cell receptor beta chains below, sequenced in a study of blood T cell repertoires in COVID-19 (dated by TCRdb to 2018 to 2021). Preparation of the library involved the immunoSEQ multiplex PCR assay. TCRdb limited this immuneACCESS table to in-frame rearrangements with V and J called. A share of clones is missing; checked studies link under half to unresolved V genes, and the rest is unexplained. Counted in this sample were 400,000 to 500,000 clones; about nine tenths of them appeared once. The top ten constitute 1.4% of the sample. Sequenced input: peripheral blood. These receptors were taken from a woman in her 30s with active or convalescent COVID-19.

This chain uses TRBV19 with TRBJ1-2; possible D gene TRBD1, 5 bases. This CDR3 contains 15 residues. V gave up 6 bases and J gave up 4 bases, with 18 bases separating them. Looked up from germline, CDR1 is LNHDA and CDR2 is SQIVND (reference sequence). The CDR3 DNA is TGTGCCAGTAGGACTTGGGGGGAATCATCCTATGGCTACACCTTC. This encodes CASRTWGESSYGYTF. Variable domain in full (rest from reference TRBV19 and TRBJ1-2): DGGITQSPKYLFRKEGQNVTLSCEQNLNHDAMYWYRQDPGQGLRLIYYSQIVNDFQKGDIAEGYSVSREKKESFPLTVTSAQKNPTAFYLCASRTWGESSYGYTFGSGTRLTVV.

A single count supports this clone. The gene calls are TRBV5-5 and TRBJ1-1, with a possible D match to TRBD1 (5 bases). CDR1 and CDR2 from the germline V gene are SGHKS and YYEKEE (reference sequence). V was cut by 5 bases and J by 2 bases, with 13 bases left in between. This CDR3 spans 14 amino acids. In DNA form, the CDR3 reads TGTGCCAGCAGGGAAACTCAGGGAAACACTGAAGCTTTCTTT. As protein: CASRETQGNTEAFF.

V gene TRBV4-1 combines with J gene TRBJ2-7, with 8 bases that match TRBD1. The CDR3 runs 18 residues. Trimming took 0 bases from V and 6 from J; bases not matched to a gene: 16. In germline, CDR1 is MGHRA, CDR2 YSYEKL. CDR3 coding DNA: TGCGCCAGCAGCCAAGACCCCCCAAGTCAGGGGGCGATTGGCGAGCAGTACTTC. Translating gives CASSQDPPSQGAIGEQYF.

The genes are TRBV11-2 and TRBJ2-1, with D hard to call. V dropped 6 bases and J dropped 2 bases, with 5 bases sitting between them. The V gene's germline CDR1 is SGHAT and CDR2 FQNNGV. The CDR3 contains 12 residues. CDR3 loop: CASRAPYNEQFF. The DNA for the CDR3 is TGTGCCAGCAGGGCACCCTACAATGAGCAGTTCTTC.

The chain employs TRBV6-5 and TRBJ1-2; a weak D match, TRBD1 (6 bases). V was shortened by 5 bases and J by 1 base, with 14 bases between the two germline ends. The CDR3 is 15 residues long. Germline V gene data show CDR1 as MNHEY and CDR2 as SVGAGI. CDR3 DNA: TGTGCCAGCAGTAAGGGGGGGGGAGTTAACTATGGCTACACCTTC. This sequence encodes CASSKGGGVNYGYTF.

This chain connects TRBV5-4 to TRBJ2-7; 16 bases are a match to TRBD2. Germline V gene data show CDR1 as SGHNT and CDR2 as YYREEE (reference sequence). Unmatched junction bases numbered 7, after V lost 0 bases and J lost 1 base. The CDR3 length is 19 residues. CDR3 DNA sequence: TGTGCCAGCAGCTTGGAGGGACTAGCGGGGGGGCCTCGTTCCTACGAGCAGTACTTC. Protein sequence: CASSLEGLAGGPRSYEQYF.

V gene TRBV4-1 combines with J gene TRBJ2-7; 11 bases are a match to TRBD2. V lost 0 bases and J lost 3; bases outside the gene matches: 22. CDR3 size: 22 residues. Germline lookup yields CDR1 MGHRA and CDR2 YSYEKL. The CDR3, as DNA: TGCGCCAGCAGCCAAGATCGGAATAGCGGGAGGGCCGAGGAACTCTTCGGCTACGAGCAGTACTTC. This encodes CASSQDRNSGRAEELFGYEQYF.

The chain couples TRBV10-1 to TRBJ2-2; D possibly corresponds to TRBD2 (6 bases). The ends were cut back, 6 bases at V and 1 base at J, with 12 bases in the middle. The CDR3 length is 15 residues. Germline V gene lookup returns CDR1 WNHNN and CDR2 SYGVQD (reference sequence). CDR3 sequence (DNA): TGCGCCAGCAGCCCGGGAGCCCAGAACACCGGGGAGCTGTTTTTT. Translating gives CASSPGAQNTGELFF.

The chain combines TRBV27 with TRBJ2-7; unclear D gene. The CDR3 contains 15 residues. Trimming pared 5 bases from V and 6 bases from J, leaving 20 bases between. Germline loops: CDR1 MNHEY, CDR2 SMNVEV (reference sequence). In DNA, the CDR3 is TGTGCCAGCAGTCCATCCGGGTCACTAACCCTCGAGCAGTACTTC. It encodes CASSPSGSLTLEQYF.

The CDR3 bases are TGTGCCTGGAGTAGGACTAGCGGGAGTAGTTACAATGAGCAGTTCTTC. Translating it yields CAWSRTSGSSYNEQFF. This chain joins TRBV30 and TRBJ2-1; the match to TRBD2 covers 13 bases. There are 16 residues in the CDR3. Germline CDR1 GTSNPN, CDR2 SVGIG (reference sequence). V lost 2 bases and J lost 4; bases outside the gene matches: 5.